The 9 T cell receptor beta chains below all came from one sample that was sequenced in a study of CD8 T cells in ankylosing spondylitis (dated by TCRdb to about 2017). Antigen specificity for these receptors is unknown. What the study reported, not specific to this receptor: Blood from ankylosing spondylitis patients appeared to be characterized by a TCR beta motif composed of about 8 highly homologous amino acid variants.

The library was made by 5' RACE. The sequencing machine was an Illumina HiSeq 2500. TCRdb trimmed public reads at Q25 via fastp, called clones via MiXCR and kept in-frame beta chains. Rows are combined by CDR3 protein, so each entry shows the most common genes and DNA. The sample table shows 670,000 or so distinct CDR3 sequences, and around a fifth are seen once. The biggest ten clones account for around a fifth of the sample. Sequencing was done on a sample of blood, either unsorted or a sorted T cell fraction (not recorded which). The source is a male donor with ankylosing spondylitis.

V and J are TRBV15 and TRBJ2-1; 9 positions match TRBD1. Germline V gives CDR1 LNHNV, CDR2 YYDKDF (reference sequence). V lost 4 bases, J lost 10 bases, and 8 bases stayed unmatched. The CDR3 is made up of 14 amino acids. For the CDR3, the DNA is TGTGCCACCAGCATGTGGGACAGGGTCTACGAGCAGTTCTTC. Translation: CATSMWDRVYEQFF. Filled out from reference TRBV15 and TRBJ2-1, the complete variable domain reads DAMVIQNPRYQVTQFGKPVTLSCSQTLNHNVMYWYQQKSSQAPKLLFHYYDKDFNNEADTPDNFQSRRPNTSFCFLDIRSPGLGDTAMYLCATSMWDRVYEQFFGPGTRLTVL.

V is TRBV9 and J is TRBJ1-1; TRBD1 agrees at 7 bases. CDR1 SGDLS and CDR2 YYNGEE come from the germline V gene. CDR3 length: 15 amino acids. V was clipped by 1 base and J by 1 base; unmatched bases: 4. The CDR3 protein is CASSVMGDRNTEAFF. The CDR3 nucleotides are TGTGCCAGCAGCGTAATGGGGGACAGGAACACTGAAGCTTTCTTT.

At least ten counts were recorded for this clonotype. The gene calls are TRBV29-1 and TRBJ2-1; the D is unclear. The CDR3 contains 11 residues. V shed 7 bases and J shed 6 bases, with 10 bases lying between them. Looked up from germline, CDR1 is SQVTM and CDR2 is ANQGSEA. The CDR3 DNA is TGCAGCGGAGCCAATCTCAATGAGCAGTTCTTC. Translation gives CSGANLNEQFF.

The chain recombines TRBV12-3 or TRBV12-4 with TRBJ2-3; D is possibly TRBD1 or TRBD2 (5 bases each). Trimming shortened V by 5 bases and J by 1 base, and 13 bases separated the two germline ends. This CDR3 has 15 amino acids. In DNA form, the CDR3 reads TGTGCCAGCAGTCTGACAGACTACCGCACAGATACGCAGTATTTT. It translates to CASSLTDYRTDTQYF.

This clonotype was counted a few times. This chain joins TRBV5-1 and TRBJ2-3, with no clear D. Trimming took off 3 bases at V and 6 bases at J, with 11 bases between the two ends. Germline V gives CDR1 SGHRS, CDR2 YFSETQ. This CDR3 contains 13 residues. The CDR3 region has the DNA TGCGCCAGCAGCTATACCCTTGGGGATACGCAGTATTTT. It specifies CASSYTLGDTQYF.

This clonotype has at least ten counts. V usage is TRBV12-3 or TRBV12-4 and J usage is TRBJ2-1; 10 nucleotides agree with TRBD2. The CDR3 spans 18 residues. J gave up 9 bases and V 8 bases, and 22 bases lay outside the gene matches. The CDR3 loop reads CASSRGAGGPFSEVEQFF. The CDR3 region has the DNA TGTGCCAGCTCTAGGGGAGCGGGGGGGCCTTTTAGCGAGGTTGAGCAGTTCTTC.

This clonotype came up many times. CDR3 region: CASSLKTGANQPQHF. As DNA, the CDR3 is TGTGCCAGCAGTTTAAAGACAGGGGCCAATCAGCCCCAGCATTTT. V usage is TRBV12-3 or TRBV12-4 and J usage is TRBJ1-5; the match to TRBD1 covers 8 bases. The CDR3 length is 15 residues. The V segment lost 2 bases and the J segment 3 bases; nucleotides outside the gene matches: 3.

This clonotype was observed a handful of times. The V call is TRBV6-1, the J call TRBJ1-5; 7 nucleotides align to TRBD1. This CDR3 spans 14 amino acids. The ends lost 6 bases at V and 15 bases at J; junction bases unmatched: 17. Germline CDR1 and CDR2: MNHNS and SASEGT. The CDR3 is CASSPGTVNQLVHF. CDR3 bases: TGTGCCAGCAGCCCCGGGACAGTAAATCAGCTTGTGCATTTT.

This clonotype was counted only a few times. The V and J genes are TRBV12-3 or TRBV12-4 and TRBJ2-6; a possible D gene is TRBD1 (5 bases). The CDR3 loop spans 16 amino acids. Between the trimmed V and J ends, which lost 6 bases and 1 base, there was a span of 13 bases. Written as DNA, the CDR3 is TGTGCCAGCAGCGCGCGACAGACGTCTGGGGCCAACGTCCTGACTTTC. As protein: CASSARQTSGANVLTF.